This T cell receptor (beta chain) was identified during a study of T cell repertoires in cytomegalovirus infection. Study-wide background: Public TCR beta signature analysis indicated the presence of both CMV infection and matching HLA type.

TCRdb re-called the reads with MiXCR, one entry per CDR3 protein. The sample lists 600,000 to 800,000 distinct CDR3 sequences, more than 20% occurring once. General study findings and limits: HLA-C-restricted CMV-specific TCR beta clonotypes prevailed in the ex vivo response.

To note about this clonotype: The antigen remains undetermined. A much more abundant neighbour one base away suggests this may be a read error.

CDR3 length: 17 residues. The germline gives CDR1 SEHNR, CDR2 FQNEAQ (reference sequence). The sequence came from a human donor in good health (CMV status not recorded). Some clones in this sample may be carry-over from other donors' samples. The chain uses TRBV7-9 and TRBJ2-2; 13 bases are a match to TRBD2. The specimen sequenced was CD8+ T cells from PBMCs. In DNA form, the CDR3 reads TGTGCCAGCAGCTGGGGGACTAGCGGGGCGAACACCGGGGAGCTGTCTTTT. It yields the protein CASSWGTSGANTGELSF.